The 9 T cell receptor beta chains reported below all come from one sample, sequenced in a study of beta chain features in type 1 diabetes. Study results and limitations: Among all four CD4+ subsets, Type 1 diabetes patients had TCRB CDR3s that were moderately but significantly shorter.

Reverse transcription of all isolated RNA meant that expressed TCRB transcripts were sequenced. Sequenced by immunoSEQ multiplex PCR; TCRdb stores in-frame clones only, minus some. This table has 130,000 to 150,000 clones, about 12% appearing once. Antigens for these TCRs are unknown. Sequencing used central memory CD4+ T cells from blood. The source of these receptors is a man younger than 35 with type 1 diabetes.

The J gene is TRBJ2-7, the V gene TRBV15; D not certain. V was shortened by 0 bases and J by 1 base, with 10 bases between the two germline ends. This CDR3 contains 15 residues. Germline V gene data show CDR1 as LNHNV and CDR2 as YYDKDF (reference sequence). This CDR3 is CATSREPGPSYEQYF. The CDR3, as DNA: TGTGCCACCAGCAGAGAACCCGGACCTTCCTACGAGCAGTACTTC.

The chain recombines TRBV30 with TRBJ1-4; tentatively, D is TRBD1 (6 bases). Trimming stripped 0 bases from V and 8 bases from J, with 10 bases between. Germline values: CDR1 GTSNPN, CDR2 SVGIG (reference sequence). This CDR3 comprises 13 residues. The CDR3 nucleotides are TGTGCCTGGAGTGTACAGGGATGGGAAAAACTGTTTTTT. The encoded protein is CAWSVQGWEKLFF.

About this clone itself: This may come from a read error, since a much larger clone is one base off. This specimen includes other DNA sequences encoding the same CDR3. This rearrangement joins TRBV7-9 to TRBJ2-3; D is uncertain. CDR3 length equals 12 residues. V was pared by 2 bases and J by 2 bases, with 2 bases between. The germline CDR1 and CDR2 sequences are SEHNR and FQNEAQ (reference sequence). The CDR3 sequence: CASSLHTDTQYF. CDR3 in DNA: TGTGCCAGCAGCTTACACACAGATACGCAGTATTTT.

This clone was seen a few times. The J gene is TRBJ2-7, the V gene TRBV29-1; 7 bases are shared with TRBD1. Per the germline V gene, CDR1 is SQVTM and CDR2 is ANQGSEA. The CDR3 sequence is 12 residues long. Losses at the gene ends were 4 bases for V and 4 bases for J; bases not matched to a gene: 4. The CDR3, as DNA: TGCAGCGTTGCTAGGGGGCTATACGAGCAGTACTTC. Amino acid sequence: CSVARGLYEQYF.

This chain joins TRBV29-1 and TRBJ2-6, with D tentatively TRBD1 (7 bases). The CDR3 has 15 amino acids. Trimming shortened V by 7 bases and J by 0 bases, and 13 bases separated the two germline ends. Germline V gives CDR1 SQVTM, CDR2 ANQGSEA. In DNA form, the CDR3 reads TGCAGCGGCAACCAGGGGGGCTCTGGGGCCAACGTCCTGACTTTC. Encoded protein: CSGNQGGSGANVLTF.

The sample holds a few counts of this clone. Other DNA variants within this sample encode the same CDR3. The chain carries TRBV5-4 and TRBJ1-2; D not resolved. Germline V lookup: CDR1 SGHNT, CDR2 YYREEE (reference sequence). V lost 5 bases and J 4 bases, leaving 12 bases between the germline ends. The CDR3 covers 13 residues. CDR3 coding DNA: TGTGCCAGCAGTCTCGAGGGCTTCTATGGCTACACCTTC. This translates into CASSLEGFYGYTF.

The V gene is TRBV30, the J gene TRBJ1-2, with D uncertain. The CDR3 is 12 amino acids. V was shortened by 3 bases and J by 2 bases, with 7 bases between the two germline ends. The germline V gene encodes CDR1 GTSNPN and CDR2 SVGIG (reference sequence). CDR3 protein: CAWSEGNYGYTF. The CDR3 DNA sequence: TGTGCCTGGAGCGAGGGAAACTATGGCTACACCTTC.

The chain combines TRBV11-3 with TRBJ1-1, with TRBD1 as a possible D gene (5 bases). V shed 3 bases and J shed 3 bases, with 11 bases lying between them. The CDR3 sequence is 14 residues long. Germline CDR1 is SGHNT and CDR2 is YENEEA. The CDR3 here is CASSFLAGDTEAFF. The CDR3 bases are TGTGCCAGCAGCTTCTTAGCGGGGGACACTGAAGCTTTCTTT. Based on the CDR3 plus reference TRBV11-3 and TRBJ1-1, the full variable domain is EAGVVQSPRYKIIEKKQPVAFWCNPISGHNTLYWYLQNLGQGPELLIRYENEEAVDDSQLPKDRFSAERLKGVDSTLKIQPAELGDSAVYLCASSFLAGDTEAFFGQGTRLTVV.

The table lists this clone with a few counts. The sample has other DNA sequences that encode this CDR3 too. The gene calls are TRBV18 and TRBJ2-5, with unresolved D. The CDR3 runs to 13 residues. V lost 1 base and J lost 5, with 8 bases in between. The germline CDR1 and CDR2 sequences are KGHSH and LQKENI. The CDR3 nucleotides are TGTGCCAGCTCACCACAGCCAAAGGAGACCCAGTACTTC. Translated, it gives CASSPQPKETQYF.